The clone carrying this T cell receptor (beta chain) was found once. Antigen unknown. Profiling relied on immunoSEQ multiplex PCR, and the TCRdb table lists in-frame clones only, not all of them. This sample has 75,000 to 90,000 clones; just over 90% occur once, and the top ten carry 1.3% to 1.5%. Cells were CD45RO-negative CD62L-positive naive CD4 T cells sorted from PBMCs. This specimen comes from a study of human versus mouse CDR3 diversity and MHC coevolution. Study-level findings and limits: Compared with mice, human CDR3s carried more deletions and insertions on average. Approximately 1.6 million TCR beta clonotypes were estimated for humans, the largest repertoire. Clonal inequality was lowest in most of the three human donors.

There are 20 residues in the CDR3. V shed 0 bases and J shed 0 bases, with 23 bases lying between them. CDR1 is SGDLS and CDR2 is YYNGEE in the germline V gene. The specimen sequenced was naive CD4+ T cells from blood. Sample subset: CD45RO-negative CD62L-positive naive CD4 T cells. The TCR was taken from a person between 25 and 70 years old in good health. The chain employs TRBV9 and TRBJ2-3; tentative D call: TRBD2 (6 bases). The chain's CDR3 is CASSVGSWDSGTQSTDTQYF. The DNA for the CDR3 is TGTGCCAGCAGCGTAGGGAGCTGGGATTCCGGGACTCAAAGCACAGATACGCAGTATTTT.